This T cell receptor (beta chain) was profiled in a study of control samples from healthy donors and cancer patients. Germline CDR1 and CDR2: LGHDT and YNNKEL (reference sequence). Trimming cost V 0 bases and J 6 bases, with 12 bases left between them. This CDR3 has 15 residues. Here immunoSEQ multiplex PCR was the method, and the copy in TCRdb shows in-frame clones only, minus some. The sample lists 100,000 or so clones; around 89% were seen once. The TCR comes from a man aged 25 to 40 in good health. Sequenced input: blood. The gene calls are TRBV3-1 (or the pseudogene TRBV3-2) and TRBJ2-1; D gene ambiguous. The CDR3 reads CASSQDKGCRNEQFF. For the CDR3, the DNA is TGTGCCAGCAGCCAAGATAAAGGATGCCGCAATGAGCAGTTCTTC.